The 28 T cell receptor beta chains listed next were all sequenced from one sample in a study of molecular identifiers for immune sequencing clone quantification. TCRdb re-called the PCR reads through MiXCR, storing one row per CDR3 protein. Of approximately 590,000 distinct CDR3 sequences in the sample, roughly 27% are singletons; the top ten hold around 0.78%. The sequenced sample consisted of naive CD8+ T cells from blood, with Jurkat cell RNA spiked in. This sample's subset: FACS-sorted CD8+CD4-CCR7+CD45RA+ naive T cells. These receptors all come from a human donor in good health. Some libraries in this study had Jurkat cell RNA spiked in.

To note about this clonotype: The missing conserved phenylalanine or tryptophan at the end of this CDR3 makes a read error likely. The CDR3 sequence is CASSSGTGEETQYL. CDR3 sequence (DNA): TGTGCCAGCAGCTCCGGGACAGGAGAAGAGACCCAGTACCTC. The rearrangement links TRBV7-9 to TRBJ2-5, with TRBD1 matching 8 bases. The CDR3 contains 14 residues. CDR1 is SEHNR and CDR2 is FQNEAQ in the germline V gene (reference sequence). V lost 4 bases and J lost 3; bases outside the gene matches: 4.

This clonotype was found a few times. This chain connects TRBV4-3 to TRBJ2-1; 7 bases align to TRBD2. Germline CDR1 LGHNA, CDR2 YSLEER. This CDR3 is 18 amino acids long. V was pared by 0 bases and J by 8 bases, with 16 bases of the junction left unmatched. The CDR3 protein is CASSQEGPSRGNFDEQFF. The CDR3 DNA sequence: TGCGCCAGCAGCCAAGAAGGGCCCTCGCGGGGGAATTTCGATGAGCAGTTCTTC.

This clonotype has only a few counts. The J gene is TRBJ1-1, the V gene TRBV20-1; D not resolved. This CDR3 is built from 12 residues. V shed 5 bases and J shed 0 bases, with 7 bases lying between them. The germline gives CDR1 DFQATT, CDR2 SNEGSKA (reference sequence). In DNA, the CDR3 is TGCAGTGCTCTTGACATGAACACTGAAGCTTTCTTT. Translating it yields CSALDMNTEAFF.

This clonotype appeared a few times. A much larger clone differs from this one at a single base, so this may be a read error. V usage is TRBV6-2 or TRBV6-3 and J usage is TRBJ2-3; no clear D. CDR1 is MNHEY, CDR2 SVGEGT, per germline. This CDR3 comprises 15 residues. The CDR3 nucleotides are TGTGCCGGCAGTTACGAGGTTTCCAGCACAGATACGCAGTATTTT. Protein product: CAGSYEVSSTDTQYF.

This clonotype was seen a few times. The chain combines TRBV27 with TRBJ2-1; weak D call: TRBD2 (7 bases). The CDR3 runs to 15 residues. The V gene's germline CDR1 is MNHEY and CDR2 SMNVEV (reference sequence). With 1 base removed from V and 8 bases from J, the gap between germline ends came to 15 bases. This CDR3 is CASSLLGGGAYEQFF. The CDR3 DNA reads TGTGCCAGCAGTTTATTAGGAGGGGGGGCTTATGAGCAGTTCTTC.

This clonotype showed up many times. The J gene is TRBJ2-7, the V gene TRBV19; D unresolved. CDR3 size: 13 residues. Looked up from germline, CDR1 is LNHDA and CDR2 is SQIVND (reference sequence). V was cut by 10 bases and J by 5 bases, with 18 bases left in between. The CDR3 DNA reads TGTGCCACCCGCCCCGGGCCGTACCACGAGCAGTACTTC. It encodes CATRPGPYHEQYF.

This clonotype was seen at least ten times. The CDR3 is CASGPGQGATEAFF. The CDR3 nucleotides read TGTGCCAGTGGCCCCGGACAGGGGGCTACTGAAGCTTTCTTT. The rearrangement uses TRBV2 and TRBJ1-1; the match to TRBD1 covers 11 bases. There are 14 residues in the CDR3. V was clipped by 9 bases and J by 5 bases; unmatched bases: 8. Germline values: CDR1 SNHLY, CDR2 FYNNEI.

V is TRBV2 and J is TRBJ1-4, with 9 bases fitting TRBD1. J gave up 8 bases and V 6 bases, and 10 bases lay outside the gene matches. Germline V lookup: CDR1 SNHLY, CDR2 FYNNEI. The length of the CDR3 is 15 residues. CDR3 region: CASRVDGQGFEKLFF. The DNA of the CDR3 is TGTGCCAGCAGGGTTGACGGACAGGGGTTCGAAAAACTGTTTTTT.

As regards this clonotype: A much larger clone sits a single nucleotide away, making a read error possible. The CDR3: CASRGWQDQEAQYF. The CDR3 coding sequence is TGTGCCAGTAGAGGTTGGCAGGACCAAGAGGCCCAGTACTTC. The V gene is TRBV14, the J gene TRBJ2-5; no clear D gene. This CDR3 has 14 residues. Germline V gives CDR1 SGHDN, CDR2 FVKESK.

The V and J genes are TRBV6-6 and TRBJ2-3; 9 nucleotides match TRBD1. Unmatched junction bases numbered 13, after V lost 2 bases and J lost 1 base. Germline V gene lookup returns CDR1 MNHNY and CDR2 SVGAGI (reference sequence). The CDR3 runs to 19 residues. The CDR3 DNA is TGTGCCAGCAGTTACCTCGGACAGGGGAACGTTTTGGGCACAGATACGCAGTATTTT. Its protein is CASSYLGQGNVLGTDTQYF.

This clonotype was seen repeatedly, ten times or more. The gene calls are TRBV27 and TRBJ2-7; D is ambiguous. Germline-derived CDR1 and CDR2 are MNHEY and SMNVEV (reference sequence). The CDR3 loop spans 13 amino acids. V was shortened by 3 bases and J by 3 bases, with 9 bases between the two germline ends. CDR3: CASSFGPNYEQYF. The CDR3, as DNA: TGTGCCAGCAGTTTCGGGCCGAACTACGAGCAGTACTTC.

The chain has TRBV20-1 and TRBJ2-5; TRBD2 matches at 7 bases. Germline CDR1 DFQATT, CDR2 SNEGSKA (reference sequence). The CDR3 contains 14 residues. CDR3 coding DNA: TGCAGCTCCGGGGAGGGGTCGGCCCAAGAGACCCAGTACTTC. It is translated as CSSGEGSAQETQYF.

The rearrangement joins TRBV19 to TRBJ1-4, with 7 positions matching TRBD1. The CDR3 has 15 amino acids. Per germline, CDR1 LNHDA and CDR2 SQIVND (reference sequence). The trim removed 8 bases at V and 2 bases at J, leaving 8 bases unmatched. CDR3 in DNA: TGTGCCAGTCGGACAGGTATTGGGACTAATGAAAAACTGTTTTTT. This encodes CASRTGIGTNEKLFF.

This clonotype was seen ten or more times. This chain uses TRBV5-6 with TRBJ2-3; D ambiguous. The CDR3 is 15 residues long. With 0 bases removed from V and 2 bases from J, the gap between germline ends came to 10 bases. Germline V gene sequence: CDR1 SGHDT, CDR2 YYEEEE. The CDR3 protein is CASSLGGVNTDTQYF. CDR3 in DNA: TGTGCCAGCAGCTTGGGCGGAGTTAACACAGATACGCAGTATTTT.

The CDR3 region has the DNA TGTGCCAGCAGGGAGGGACTAGCGGGAATCAATGAGCAGTTCTTC. Translation: CASREGLAGINEQFF. This chain joins TRBV7-9 and TRBJ2-1, with TRBD2 matching 13 bases. CDR3 length: 15 amino acids. With 6 bases clipped from V and 6 bases from J, the junction kept 5 bases outside the gene matches. Germline CDR1 is SEHNR and CDR2 is FQNEAQ (reference sequence).

This clonotype was seen ten or more times. The chain recombines TRBV7-9 with TRBJ1-3, with D maybe TRBD1 (5 bases). The V gene's germline CDR1 is SEHNR and CDR2 FQNEAQ (reference sequence). Between the trimmed V and J ends, which lost 1 base and 0 bases, there was a span of 7 bases. The CDR3 has 15 residues. CDR3 loop: CASSLVGGSGNTIYF. The CDR3 coding sequence is TGTGCCAGCAGCTTAGTTGGGGGCTCTGGAAACACCATATATTTT.

This clonotype was detected ten times or more. J is TRBJ2-7 and V is TRBV28; 7 positions match TRBD2. Germline V lookup: CDR1 MDHEN, CDR2 SYDVKM. The CDR3 is 14 amino acids. The trim removed 2 bases at V and 0 bases at J, leaving 1 base unmatched. The CDR3 DNA is TGTGCCAGCAGTTTACCGGGGGGCTCCTACGAGCAGTACTTC. Its translation is CASSLPGGSYEQYF.

To note about this clonotype: This sequence may be a read error, since a much larger clone differs from it by one base. The chain couples TRBV12-3 or TRBV12-4 to TRBJ2-2; the match to TRBD2 covers 7 bases. The CDR3 runs 14 residues. CDR3 loop: CASRSGVNTGELSF. The CDR3 nucleotides read TGTGCCAGCCGCAGCGGGGTTAACACCGGGGAGCTGTCTTTT.

The chain carries TRBV7-3 and TRBJ2-7; D might be TRBD1 (7 bases). V lost 5 bases, J lost 1 base, and 15 bases lay in between. Germline-derived CDR1 and CDR2 are SGHTA and FQGTGA. The CDR3 sequence is 15 residues long. The CDR3 here is CASSPMEGQSYEQYF. DNA of the CDR3: TGTGCCAGCAGCCCAATGGAGGGACAGTCCTACGAGCAGTACTTC.

This clonotype was found a few times. This chain links TRBV20-1 with TRBJ2-3, with 8 bases aligning to TRBD2. CDR1 DFQATT and CDR2 SNEGSKA come from the germline V gene (reference sequence). This CDR3 has 12 amino acids. The CDR3 protein is CRSGGGTDTQYF. The CDR3 DNA sequence: TGCAGGTCGGGGGGGGGGACAGATACGCAGTATTTT.

In regard to this clonotype: A single base separates this from a much larger clone, so it may be a read error. The chain uses TRBV12-3 or TRBV12-4 and TRBJ2-2; TRBD1 might be the D (6 bases). The CDR3 runs to 14 residues. This CDR3 is CANSLGGPTGELFF. The CDR3, as DNA: TGTGCCAACAGTTTAGGGGGACCTACCGGGGAGCTGTTTTTT.

A word on this clonotype: The junction shows a germline mismatch at one end, possibly a read error. CDR3 in DNA: TGTGCCGGCAGTTCTTCAGGGGGCCCTCTATTGAACACTGAAGCTTTCTTT. Translating gives CAGSSSGGPLLNTEAFF. The J gene is TRBJ1-1, the V gene TRBV27; TRBD1 aligns across 8 bases. The CDR3 length is 17 residues. The germline V gene has CDR1 MNHEY and CDR2 SMNVEV (reference sequence).

The chain uses TRBV11-2 and TRBJ2-3, with a tentative D call TRBD2 (6 bases). CDR3 length: 15 amino acids. Trimming stripped 3 bases from V and 0 bases from J, with 10 bases between. Germline V CDR1 and CDR2: SGHAT, FQNNGV. CDR3 sequence reads: CASSLWRGSTDTQYF. The CDR3 coding sequence is TGTGCCAGCAGCTTGTGGCGGGGAAGCACAGATACGCAGTATTTT. Complete variable domain (other parts from reference TRBV11-2 and TRBJ2-3): EAGVAQSPRYKIIEKRQSVAFWCNPISGHATLYWYQQILGQGPKLLIQFQNNGVVDDSQLPKDRFSAERLKGVDSTLKIQPAKLEDSAVYLCASSLWRGSTDTQYFGPGTRLTVL.

The chain carries TRBV24-1 and TRBJ2-1, with 8 bases identical to TRBD1. V lost 4 bases and J lost 12; bases outside the gene matches: 4. The germline V gene has CDR1 KGHDR and CDR2 SFDVKD. The CDR3 is made up of 12 amino acids. The CDR3 protein is CATSESGGTQFF. The DNA for the CDR3 is TGTGCCACCAGTGAGTCAGGGGGCACGCAGTTCTTC.

This clonotype was seen a handful of times. The chain links TRBV6-5 to TRBJ2-3, with TRBD2 matching 11 bases. J lost 1 base, V lost 6 bases, and 6 bases had no gene match. Germline V gene sequence: CDR1 MNHEY, CDR2 SVGAGI. The CDR3 loop spans 16 amino acids. The CDR3 sequence: CASRPGLAAGTDTQYF. CDR3 nucleotide sequence: TGTGCCAGCAGACCGGGACTAGCGGCAGGCACAGATACGCAGTATTTT.

There are a few counts of this clonotype. The chain links TRBV2 to TRBJ1-1; tentatively, D is TRBD1 (6 bases). V lost 4 bases, J lost 5 bases, and 8 bases lay in between. CDR3 length equals 12 residues. In germline, CDR1 is SNHLY, CDR2 FYNNEI. CDR3 loop: CASSGQVTEAFF. The CDR3 DNA reads as TGTGCCAGCAGTGGACAGGTAACTGAAGCTTTCTTT.

This clonotype was seen repeatedly, ten times or more. This chain links TRBV6-5 with TRBJ2-7, with 7 bases lining up with TRBD2. Germline V gene sequence: CDR1 MNHEY, CDR2 SVGAGI. The CDR3 is 14 residues long. The J segment lost 0 bases and the V segment lost 4 bases, leaving 3 bases of the junction unmatched. CDR3: CASSSWDYSYEQYF. DNA for the CDR3: TGTGCCAGCAGTTCCTGGGACTACTCCTACGAGCAGTACTTC.

This clonotype was picked up many times. The chain employs TRBV11-2 and TRBJ2-7; 9 nucleotides match TRBD1. Trimming at V came to 5 bases and at J to 5 bases, leaving 7 bases not matched to a gene. Germline V gene sequence: CDR1 SGHAT, CDR2 FQNNGV. CDR3 length: 14 amino acids. DNA of the CDR3: TGTGCCAGCAGCGCCTGGACAGGGGCCCACGAGCAGTACTTC. This gives the protein CASSAWTGAHEQYF. The whole variable domain, filled in from reference TRBV11-2 and TRBJ2-7, reads EAGVAQSPRYKIIEKRQSVAFWCNPISGHATLYWYQQILGQGPKLLIQFQNNGVVDDSQLPKDRFSAERLKGVDSTLKIQPAKLEDSAVYLCASSAWTGAHEQYFGPGTRLTVT.